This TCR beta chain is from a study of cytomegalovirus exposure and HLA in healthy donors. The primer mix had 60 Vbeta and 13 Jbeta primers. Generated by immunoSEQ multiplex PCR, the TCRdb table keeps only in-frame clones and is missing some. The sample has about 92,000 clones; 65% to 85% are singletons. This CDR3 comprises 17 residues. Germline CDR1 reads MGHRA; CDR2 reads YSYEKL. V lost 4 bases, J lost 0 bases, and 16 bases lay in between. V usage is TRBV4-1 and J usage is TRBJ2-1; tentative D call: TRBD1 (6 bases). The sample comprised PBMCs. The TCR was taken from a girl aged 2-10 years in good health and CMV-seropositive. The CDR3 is CASSRGTPDSSYNEQFF. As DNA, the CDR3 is TGCGCCAGCAGCCGGGGTACACCGGACAGCTCCTACAATGAGCAGTTCTTC.